The 30 T cell receptor beta chains reported below all come from one sample, sequenced in a study of blood T cell repertoires in COVID-19. Clones were sequenced by immunoSEQ multiplex PCR, and TCRdb holds only the in-frame ones, with some missing. The profile shows about 140,000 clones, about 88% of them singletons. The material sequenced was peripheral blood. The receptors shown here come from a human donor with COVID-19, enrolled during active disease. The donor label of this sample is uncertain.

The chain carries TRBV4-1 and TRBJ1-2; the match to TRBD1 covers 8 bases. V lost 5 bases and J lost 7; bases outside the gene matches: 9. Germline loops: CDR1 MGHRA, CDR2 YSYEKL. The CDR3 has 14 amino acids. CDR3 coding DNA: TGCGCCAGCAGCGCTCCCAGGGGGCAGGTTGGCTACACCTTC. Translation: CASSAPRGQVGYTF.

The V call is TRBV18, the J call TRBJ1-2; D possibly corresponds to TRBD1 (5 bases). This CDR3 region has 15 residues. V was clipped by 3 bases and J by 1 base, with 12 bases between them. Germline lookup yields CDR1 KGHSH and CDR2 LQKENI. In nucleotides, the CDR3 is TGTGCCAGCTCACCGGGGGGTACCCTTAACTATGGCTACACCTTC. Translation: CASSPGGTLNYGYTF.

The sample holds one count of this clone. The chain joins TRBV25-1 to TRBJ2-7; 7 bases agree with TRBD1. The length of the CDR3 is 15 residues. Per the germline V gene, CDR1 is MGHDK and CDR2 is SYGVNS. Germline trimming cut 4 bases from V and 2 bases from J; bases unmatched to any gene: 8. CDR3 amino acids: CASSAKDREPYEQYF. Here the CDR3 DNA reads TGTGCCAGCAGTGCCAAAGACAGGGAACCCTACGAGCAGTACTTC.

This clone was recorded a few times. The V and J genes are TRBV19 and TRBJ1-5; D is possibly TRBD1 (6 bases). Germline V gene sequence: CDR1 LNHDA, CDR2 SQIVND (reference sequence). Trimming removed 2 bases from V and 9 bases from J, with 17 bases in between. CDR3 length: 15 amino acids. The CDR3 nucleotides read TGTGCCAGTAGTATAACGGGGACACCCGCCAGGCCCCAGCATTTT. This sequence encodes CASSITGTPARPQHF.

The genes are TRBV7-2 and TRBJ2-3; 7 nucleotides align to TRBD1. The CDR3 is 14 amino acids. Germline CDR1 SGHTA, CDR2 FQGNSA. Unmatched junction bases numbered 3, after V lost 5 bases and J lost 1 base. In DNA form, the CDR3 reads TGTGCCAGCAGCCCCGGACAGGGCACAGATACGCAGTATTTT. Amino acids: CASSPGQGTDTQYF.

The chain uses TRBV4-1 and TRBJ2-7; a possible D gene is TRBD1 (5 bases). The CDR3 contains 14 residues. Germline CDR1 MGHRA, CDR2 YSYEKL. Trimming removed 4 bases at V and 6 bases at J, with 16 bases between. The CDR3 loop is CASSRAQGFSEQYF. The CDR3 region has the DNA TGCGCCAGCAGCCGGGCCCAGGGCTTCTCCGAGCAGTACTTC.

This clone was counted only a few times. J is TRBJ2-1 and V is TRBV30; D is unresolved. This CDR3 contains 13 residues. Germline CDR1 reads GTSNPN; CDR2 reads SVGIG (reference sequence). The germline V and J ends were trimmed by 0 bases and 6 bases, with 9 bases remaining between them. The CDR3 loop reads CAWSVNESNEQFF. The CDR3, as DNA: TGTGCCTGGAGTGTAAATGAGAGCAATGAGCAGTTCTTC.

The rearrangement links TRBV25-1 to TRBJ1-6; D possibly corresponds to TRBD1 (6 bases). This CDR3 is built from 13 residues. The germline CDR1 and CDR2 sequences are MGHDK and SYGVNS. V was clipped by 4 bases and J by 7 bases, with 8 bases between them. CDR3 in amino acids: CASSGTGNSPLHF. CDR3 nucleotides: TGTGCCAGCAGTGGCACAGGGAATTCACCCCTCCACTTT.

This sequence joins TRBV5-1 and TRBJ1-2, with 9 bases matching TRBD1. CDR3 length: 16 amino acids. The ends lost 0 bases at V and 6 bases at J; junction bases unmatched: 9. The germline CDR1 and CDR2 sequences are SGHRS and YFSETQ. The CDR3 reads CASSLVTGQGLHGYTF. CDR3 sequence (DNA): TGCGCCAGCAGCTTGGTGACCGGACAGGGGCTTCATGGCTACACCTTC.

The chain joins TRBV11-2 to TRBJ1-3, with TRBD1 matching over 9 bases. Germline V gene sequence: CDR1 SGHAT, CDR2 FQNNGV. CDR3 length: 15 residues. J was trimmed by 7 bases and V by 5 bases; bases with no gene match: 9. CDR3 protein: CASSPQGAIMNTIYF. DNA for the CDR3: TGTGCCAGCAGCCCACAGGGGGCAATCATGAACACCATATATTTT.

The chain is built from TRBV5-5 and TRBJ2-2, with 7 bases fitting TRBD1. CDR3 length equals 16 residues. V lost 5 bases, J lost 3 bases, and 10 bases stayed unmatched. CDR1 and CDR2 from the germline V gene are SGHKS and YYEKEE (reference sequence). CDR3 protein: CASSPTGKGDTGELFF. CDR3 nucleotides: TGTGCCAGCAGTCCGACAGGGAAAGGGGACACCGGGGAGCTGTTTTTT.

The chain carries TRBV10-3 and TRBJ2-7; the match to TRBD1 covers 7 bases. The germline CDR1 and CDR2 sequences are ENHRY and SYGVKD. The CDR3 runs to 14 residues. Losses at the gene ends were 0 bases for V and 5 bases for J; bases not matched to a gene: 4. CDR3 loop: CAISESTGNHEQYF. In DNA, the CDR3 is TGTGCCATCAGTGAGTCGACAGGGAACCACGAGCAGTACTTC.

This clone showed up just once. This chain links TRBV29-1 with TRBJ2-1; 8 bases align to TRBD1. Per the germline V gene, CDR1 is SQVTM and CDR2 is ANQGSEA. With V trimmed by 8 bases and J by 9 bases, 9 bases remained unmatched. The CDR3 is 12 amino acids. The CDR3: CSFRTGPGEQFF. The CDR3 coding sequence is TGCAGCTTTCGGACAGGGCCAGGTGAGCAGTTCTTC.

This sequence joins TRBV23-1 and TRBJ1-1; a weak D match, TRBD1 (5 bases). TRBV23-1 is flagged as an ORF with uncertain function. The CDR3 is 14 residues long. V shed 10 bases and J shed 0 bases, with 15 bases lying between them. DNA for the CDR3: TGCGCCACACCGGACATTAACATGAACACTGAAGCTTTCTTT. The encoded protein is CATPDINMNTEAFF.

This rearrangement joins TRBV21-1 to TRBJ2-7; TRBD1 is the table's D call and was not checked against the DNA. TRBV21-1 is marked as a pseudogene. The CDR3 contains 14 residues. CDR3: CASSSLTAIYEQYF. As DNA, the CDR3 is TGTGCCAGCAGCAGCCTGACAGCTATATACGAGCAGTACTTC.

This chain's CDR3 is CASSVRGVDEKLFF. The CDR3 coding sequence is TGCGCCAGCAGCGTCAGGGGAGTAGATGAAAAACTGTTTTTT. The gene calls are TRBV5-1 and TRBJ1-4; possibly TRBD1 for D (6 bases). The V gene lost 4 bases and the J gene lost 6 bases, with 13 bases spanning the gap. Per germline, CDR1 SGHRS and CDR2 YFSETQ. The CDR3 length is 14 residues.

The J gene is TRBJ2-3, the V gene TRBV18; TRBD1 aligns across 9 bases. After removal of 4 bases from V and 0 bases from J, the junction contained 5 bases not matched to a gene. The CDR3 is 16 residues long. Germline V gene lookup returns CDR1 KGHSH and CDR2 LQKENI. The CDR3 here is CASSLTGGESTDTQYF. The CDR3 DNA sequence: TGTGCCAGCTCACTGACAGGGGGGGAAAGCACAGATACGCAGTATTTT.

The V gene is TRBV7-6, the J gene TRBJ2-3; 7 positions match TRBD2. V was clipped by 3 bases and J by 3 bases; unmatched bases: 12. The germline V gene encodes CDR1 SGHVS and CDR2 FNYEAQ. CDR3 length: 17 amino acids. The CDR3 reads CASSFRVASGETDTQYF. The CDR3 DNA is TGTGCCAGCAGCTTCAGGGTAGCTAGCGGTGAGACAGATACGCAGTATTTT.

The V gene is TRBV7-6, the J gene TRBJ1-5, with D possibly being TRBD1 (5 bases). CDR1 SGHVS and CDR2 FNYEAQ come from the germline V gene. This CDR3 has 13 amino acids. Trimming stripped 3 bases from V and 2 bases from J, with 5 bases between. The chain's CDR3 is CASSLGRNQPQHF. The CDR3 DNA follows: TGTGCCAGCAGCTTGGGGCGCAATCAGCCCCAGCATTTT.

The genes are TRBV6-5 and TRBJ1-6; TRBD1 might be the D (6 bases). Germline V gene sequence: CDR1 MNHEY, CDR2 SVGAGI. CDR3 length equals 11 residues. V dropped 5 bases and J dropped 12 bases, with 8 bases sitting between them. CDR3 sequence reads: CASSLRGPLHF. The CDR3 bases are TGTGCCAGCAGTCTCAGGGGACCCCTCCACTTT.

The V call is TRBV3-1 (or the pseudogene TRBV3-2), the J call TRBJ1-2; D is possibly TRBD1 (6 bases). The germline V gene has CDR1 LGHDT and CDR2 YNNKEL (reference sequence). The V and J ends lost 4 bases and 2 bases respectively, with 11 bases between them. The length of the CDR3 is 14 residues. The CDR3, as DNA: TGTGCCAGCAGCCCCAGCGGGGGCAACTATGGCTACACCTTC. It codes for CASSPSGGNYGYTF.

The chain employs TRBV7-9 and TRBJ2-7; tentatively, D is TRBD1 (5 bases). In germline, CDR1 is SEHNR, CDR2 FQNEAQ (reference sequence). CDR3 length: 14 residues. With 2 bases removed from V and 0 bases from J, the gap between germline ends came to 8 bases. The CDR3 spells CASSLQTDSYEQYF. CDR3 bases: TGTGCCAGCAGCTTACAGACAGACTCCTACGAGCAGTACTTC. Filled out from reference TRBV7-9 and TRBJ2-7, the complete variable domain reads DTGVSQNPRHKITKRGQNVTFRCDPISEHNRLYWYRQTLGQGPEFLTYFQNEAQLEKSRLLSDRFSAERPKGSFSTLEIQRTEQGDSAMYLCASSLQTDSYEQYFGPGTRLTVT.

The chain recombines TRBV3-1 (or the pseudogene TRBV3-2) with TRBJ1-1, with D possibly TRBD1 on 6 matching bases. Germline V gene data show CDR1 as LGHDT and CDR2 as YNNKEL (reference sequence). The CDR3 is 16 residues long. The ends were cut back, 5 bases at V and 4 bases at J, with 20 bases in the middle. This chain's CDR3 is CASSKPRTVGRTEAFF. In DNA, the CDR3 is TGTGCCAGCAGCAAGCCACGGACAGTAGGCCGCACTGAAGCTTTCTTT.

A single count supports this clone. This chain joins TRBV5-5 and TRBJ2-7; 10 positions match TRBD1. Germline V gives CDR1 SGHKS, CDR2 YYEKEE (reference sequence). The CDR3 sequence is 15 residues long. V lost 1 base, J lost 2 bases, and 3 bases stayed unmatched. The CDR3 loop is CASSLSGQGAYEQYF. Written as DNA, the CDR3 is TGTGCCAGCAGCTTGAGTGGACAGGGGGCCTACGAGCAGTACTTC.

This rearrangement joins TRBV7-2 to TRBJ2-3, with D unresolved. This CDR3 spans 16 amino acids. V was pared by 1 base and J by 0 bases, with 11 bases between. Germline CDR1 reads SGHTA; CDR2 reads FQGNSA. CDR3 sequence (DNA): TGTGCCAGCAGCTTAGGATCGCCTACCAGCACAGATACGCAGTATTTT. Protein product: CASSLGSPTSTDTQYF.

The gene calls are TRBV20-1 and TRBJ1-5; a possible D gene is TRBD1 (6 bases). The germline gives CDR1 DFQATT, CDR2 SNEGSKA (reference sequence). Trimming took 3 bases from V and 4 from J, leaving 16 bases between them. The CDR3 runs 15 residues. CDR3 region: CSASSSGTPNQPQHF. CDR3 nucleotides: TGCAGTGCTAGTTCCTCCGGGACACCAAATCAGCCCCAGCATTTT.

CDR3 protein: CASSLQGTDTQYF. CDR3 DNA: TGCGCCAGCAGCTTACAGGGCACAGATACGCAGTATTTT. This chain connects TRBV5-1 to TRBJ2-3; D possibly corresponds to TRBD1 (5 bases). CDR1 is SGHRS and CDR2 is YFSETQ in the germline V gene. This CDR3 contains 13 residues. Trimming removed 2 bases from V and 1 base from J, with 5 bases in between.

The chain has TRBV10-3 and TRBJ1-2; TRBD1 agrees at 10 bases. Unmatched junction bases numbered 7, after V lost 3 bases and J lost 6 bases. This CDR3 region has 15 residues. Germline V gives CDR1 ENHRY, CDR2 SYGVKD. CDR3 protein: CAISDSGQGIHGYTF. The CDR3 DNA follows: TGTGCCATCAGTGACTCGGGACAGGGGATACATGGCTACACCTTC.

J is TRBJ1-1 and V is TRBV2; D not certain. There are 14 residues in the CDR3. In germline, CDR1 is SNHLY, CDR2 FYNNEI. With 3 bases removed from V and 0 bases from J, the gap between germline ends came to 8 bases. Here the CDR3 DNA reads TGTGCCAGCAGTGACGGTGCTTTGAACACTGAAGCTTTCTTT. Translation gives CASSDGALNTEAFF. The full variable domain, rest sourced from reference TRBV2 and TRBJ1-1, is EPEVTQTPSHQVTQMGQEVILRCVPISNHLYFYWYRQILGQKVEFLVSFYNNEISEKSEIFDDQFSVERPDGSNFTLKIRSTKLEDSAMYFCASSDGALNTEAFFGQGTRLTVV.

This sequence joins TRBV2 and TRBJ2-2; 7 bases fit TRBD1. The V and J ends lost 5 bases and 4 bases, in that order; junction bases with no gene match: 7. The CDR3 has 15 residues. Germline CDR1 and CDR2: SNHLY and FYNNEI. In DNA form, the CDR3 reads TGTGCCAGCAGTCGGGCTAGGGGGCCCACCGGGGAGCTGTTTTTT. This sequence encodes CASSRARGPTGELFF.